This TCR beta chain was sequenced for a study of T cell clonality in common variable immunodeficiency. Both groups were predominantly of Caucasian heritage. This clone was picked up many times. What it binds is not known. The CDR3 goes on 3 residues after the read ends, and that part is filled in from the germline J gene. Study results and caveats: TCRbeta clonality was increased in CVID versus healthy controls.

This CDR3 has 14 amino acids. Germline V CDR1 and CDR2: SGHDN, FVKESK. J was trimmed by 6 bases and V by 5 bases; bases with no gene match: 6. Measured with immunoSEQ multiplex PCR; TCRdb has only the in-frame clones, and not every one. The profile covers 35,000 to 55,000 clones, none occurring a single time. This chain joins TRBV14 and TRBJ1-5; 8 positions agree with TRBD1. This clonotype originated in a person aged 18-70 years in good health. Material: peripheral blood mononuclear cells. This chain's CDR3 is CASSSGQVGQPQHF. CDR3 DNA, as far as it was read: TGTGCCAGCAGCTCGGGACAGGTTGGTCAGCCC.